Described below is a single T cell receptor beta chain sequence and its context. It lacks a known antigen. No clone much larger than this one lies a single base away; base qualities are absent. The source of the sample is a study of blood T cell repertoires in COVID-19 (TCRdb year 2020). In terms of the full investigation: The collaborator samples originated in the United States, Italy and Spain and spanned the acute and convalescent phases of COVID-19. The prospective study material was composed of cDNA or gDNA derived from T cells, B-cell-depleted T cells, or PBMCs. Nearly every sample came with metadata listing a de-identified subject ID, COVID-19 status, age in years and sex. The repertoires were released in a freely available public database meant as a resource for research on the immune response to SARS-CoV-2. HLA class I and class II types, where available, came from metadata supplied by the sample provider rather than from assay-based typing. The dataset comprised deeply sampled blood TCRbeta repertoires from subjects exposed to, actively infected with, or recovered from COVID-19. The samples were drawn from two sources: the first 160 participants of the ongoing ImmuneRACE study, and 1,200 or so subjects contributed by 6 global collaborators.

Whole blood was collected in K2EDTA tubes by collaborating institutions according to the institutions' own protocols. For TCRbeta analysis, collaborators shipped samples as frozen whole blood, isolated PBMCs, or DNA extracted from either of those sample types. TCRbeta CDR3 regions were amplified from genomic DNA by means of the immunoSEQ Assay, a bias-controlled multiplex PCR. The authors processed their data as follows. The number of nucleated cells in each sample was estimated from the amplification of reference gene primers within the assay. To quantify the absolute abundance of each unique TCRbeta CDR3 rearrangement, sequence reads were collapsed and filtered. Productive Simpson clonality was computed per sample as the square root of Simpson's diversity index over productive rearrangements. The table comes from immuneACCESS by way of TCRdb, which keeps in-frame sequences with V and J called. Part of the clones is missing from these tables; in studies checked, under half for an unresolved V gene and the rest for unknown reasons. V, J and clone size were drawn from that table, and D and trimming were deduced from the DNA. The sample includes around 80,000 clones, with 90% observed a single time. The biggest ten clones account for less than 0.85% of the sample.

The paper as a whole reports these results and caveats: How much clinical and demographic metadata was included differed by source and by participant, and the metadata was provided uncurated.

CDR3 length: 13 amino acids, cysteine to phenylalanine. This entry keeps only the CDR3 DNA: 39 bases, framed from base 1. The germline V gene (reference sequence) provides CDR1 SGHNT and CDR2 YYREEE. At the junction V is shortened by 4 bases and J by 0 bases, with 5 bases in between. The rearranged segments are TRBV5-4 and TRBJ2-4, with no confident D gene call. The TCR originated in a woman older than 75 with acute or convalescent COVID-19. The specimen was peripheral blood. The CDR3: CASSVQAKNIQYF. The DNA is TGTGCCAGCAGCGTACAAGCCAAAAACATTCAGTACTTC.